Included here is one T cell receptor (beta chain) sequence, with context. Antigen: not known. The study ran its PCR with 60 Vbeta and 13 Jbeta primers. Assay: immunoSEQ multiplex PCR; the TCRdb copy retains only in-frame clones and omits some. The table shows 40,000 or so clones, with 85% to 95% occurring only once. The data belong to a study of cytomegalovirus exposure and HLA in healthy donors. V trimming: 5 bases; J trimming: 2 bases; junction bases outside the gene matches: 7. Germline V gene lookup returns CDR1 MNHEY and CDR2 SMNVEV (reference sequence). CDR3 length: 17 residues. Study conclusions and caveats: Rare sequences made up most TCRs, while some public TCRs were found in many donors. Only CMV serostatus was available as immune exposure information.

The chain couples TRBV27 to TRBJ2-6; 9 nucleotides align to TRBD1. This TCR came from a woman aged 18-29 years in good health and CMV-seronegative. Sequencing was carried out using PBMCs. The CDR3 loop reads CASSPDRGFAGANVLTF. DNA for the CDR3: TGTGCCAGCAGTCCGGACAGGGGATTCGCTGGGGCCAACGTCCTGACTTTC.